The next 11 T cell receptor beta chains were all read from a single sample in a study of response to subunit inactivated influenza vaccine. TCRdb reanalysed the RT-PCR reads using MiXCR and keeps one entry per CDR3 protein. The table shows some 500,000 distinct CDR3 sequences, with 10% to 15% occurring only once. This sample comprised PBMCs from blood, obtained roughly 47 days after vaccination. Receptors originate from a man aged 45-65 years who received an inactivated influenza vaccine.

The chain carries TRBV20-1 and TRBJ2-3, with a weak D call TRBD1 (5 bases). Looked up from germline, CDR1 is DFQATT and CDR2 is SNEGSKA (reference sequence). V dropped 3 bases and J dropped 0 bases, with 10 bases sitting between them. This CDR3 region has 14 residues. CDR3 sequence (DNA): TGCAGTGCTAGTTCCCAGGGAAGCACAGATACGCAGTATTTT. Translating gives CSASSQGSTDTQYF.

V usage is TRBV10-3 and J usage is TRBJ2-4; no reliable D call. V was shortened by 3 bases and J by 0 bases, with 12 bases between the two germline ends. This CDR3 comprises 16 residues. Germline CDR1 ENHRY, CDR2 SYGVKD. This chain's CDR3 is CAISEVLVVAKNIQYF. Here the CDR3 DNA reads TGTGCCATCAGTGAAGTCCTCGTTGTAGCCAAAAACATTCAGTACTTC.

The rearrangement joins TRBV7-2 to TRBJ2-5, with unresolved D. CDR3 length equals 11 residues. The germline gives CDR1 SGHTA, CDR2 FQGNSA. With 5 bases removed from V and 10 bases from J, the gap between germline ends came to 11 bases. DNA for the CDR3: TGTGCCAGCAGCCCCGGAGTCCGCCAGTACTTC. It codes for CASSPGVRQYF.

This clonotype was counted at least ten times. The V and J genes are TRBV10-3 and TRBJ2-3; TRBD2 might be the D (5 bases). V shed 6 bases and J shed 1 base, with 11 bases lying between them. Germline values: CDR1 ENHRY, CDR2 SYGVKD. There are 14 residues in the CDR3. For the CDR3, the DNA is TGTGCCATCAGGGAGGCCTTGGGCACAGATACGCAGTATTTT. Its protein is CAIREALGTDTQYF.

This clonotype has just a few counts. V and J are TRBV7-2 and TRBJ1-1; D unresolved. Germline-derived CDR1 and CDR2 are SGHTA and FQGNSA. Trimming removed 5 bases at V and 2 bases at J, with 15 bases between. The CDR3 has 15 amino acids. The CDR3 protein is CASSLGPERNTEAFF. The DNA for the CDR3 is TGTGCCAGCAGCCTCGGGCCGGAACGAAACACTGAAGCTTTCTTT.

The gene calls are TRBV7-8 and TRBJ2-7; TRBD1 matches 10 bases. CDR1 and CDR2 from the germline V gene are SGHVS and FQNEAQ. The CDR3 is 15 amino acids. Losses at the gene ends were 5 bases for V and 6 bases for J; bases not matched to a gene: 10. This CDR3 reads CASSLLGTGAGEQYF. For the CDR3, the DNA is TGTGCCAGCAGCCTCCTTGGGACAGGGGCGGGCGAGCAGTACTTC. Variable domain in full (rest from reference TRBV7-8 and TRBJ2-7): GAGVSQSPRYKVAKRGQDVALRCDPISGHVSLFWYQQALGQGPEFLTYFQNEAQLDKSGLPSDRFFAERPEGSVSTLKIQRTQQEDSAVYLCASSLLGTGAGEQYFGPGTRLTVT.

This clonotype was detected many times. DNA for the CDR3: TGTGCCACCAGTGATTTGCGGGACACTCAAGAGACCCAGTACTTC. This codes for CATSDLRDTQETQYF. V and J are TRBV24-1 and TRBJ2-5, with D maybe TRBD1 (6 bases). CDR3 length: 15 residues. Per the germline V gene, CDR1 is KGHDR and CDR2 is SFDVKD. V gave up 0 bases and J gave up 2 bases, with 9 bases separating them.

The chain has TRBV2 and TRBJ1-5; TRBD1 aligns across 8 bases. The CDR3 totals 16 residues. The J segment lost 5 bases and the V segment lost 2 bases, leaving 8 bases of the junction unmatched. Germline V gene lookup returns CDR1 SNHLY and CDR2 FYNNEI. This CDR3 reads CASSESLAGGYQPQHF. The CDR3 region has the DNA TGTGCCAGCAGTGAATCTCTGGCAGGGGGCTATCAGCCCCAGCATTTT.

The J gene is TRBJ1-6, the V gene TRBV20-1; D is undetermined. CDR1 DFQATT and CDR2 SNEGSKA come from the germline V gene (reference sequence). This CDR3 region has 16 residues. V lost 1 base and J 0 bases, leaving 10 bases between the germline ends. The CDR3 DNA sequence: TGCAGTGCTAGAGCGGGCAGGAGCTCCTATAATTCACCCCTCCACTTT. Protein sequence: CSARAGRSSYNSPLHF.

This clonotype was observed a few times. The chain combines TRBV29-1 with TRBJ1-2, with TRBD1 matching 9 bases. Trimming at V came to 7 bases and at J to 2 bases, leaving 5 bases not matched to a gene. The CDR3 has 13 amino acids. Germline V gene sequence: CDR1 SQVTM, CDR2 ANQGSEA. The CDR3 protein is CSAIGQGNYGYTF. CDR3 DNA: TGCAGCGCAATTGGACAGGGGAACTATGGCTACACCTTC. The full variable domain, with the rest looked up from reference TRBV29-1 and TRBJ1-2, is SAVISQKPSRDICQRGTSLTIQCQVDSQVTMMFWYRQQPGQSLTLIATANQGSEATYESGFVIDKFPISRPNLTFSTLTVSNMSPEDSSIYLCSAIGQGNYGYTFGSGTRLTVV.

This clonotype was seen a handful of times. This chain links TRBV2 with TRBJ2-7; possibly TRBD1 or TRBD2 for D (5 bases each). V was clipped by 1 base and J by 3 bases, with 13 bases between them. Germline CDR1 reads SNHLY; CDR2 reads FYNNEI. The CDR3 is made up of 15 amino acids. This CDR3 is CASSEVRWDRYEQYF. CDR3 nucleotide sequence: TGTGCCAGCAGTGAAGTAAGGTGGGACCGCTACGAGCAGTACTTC.